One and the same sample provided the 30 T cell receptor beta chains below, sequenced in a study of blood T cell repertoires in COVID-19 (dated by TCRdb to the early 2020s). Library method: the immunoSEQ multiplex PCR assay. TCRdb carries this immuneACCESS record with in-frame sequences only. Its versions omit some clonotypes, under half of them owing to an unresolved V gene in the studies checked, with the rest unexplained. For this sample there are 15,000 to 20,000 clones; almost 90% appear just once. The top ten clones comprise 11% of the sample. Sequencing used peripheral blood. The receptors originated from a human donor in a cohort sampled during active COVID-19.

V is TRBV5-4 and J is TRBJ2-2; a weak D match, TRBD1 (6 bases). Trimming pared 6 bases from V and 7 bases from J, leaving 16 bases between. Germline lookup yields CDR1 SGHNT and CDR2 YYREEE (reference sequence). This CDR3 region has 14 residues. The CDR3 protein is CASMLNRGSGELFF. The CDR3 DNA is TGTGCCAGCATGCTCAATAGGGGGAGCGGGGAGCTGTTTTTT.

The V and J genes are TRBV11-2 and TRBJ2-2, with D perhaps matching TRBD1 (6 bases). Germline V CDR1 and CDR2: SGHAT, FQNNGV. CDR3 size: 15 residues. V lost 3 bases, J lost 4 bases, and 12 bases lay in between. CDR3 amino acids: CASSFGPRGTGELFF. In DNA, the CDR3 is TGTGCCAGCAGCTTCGGACCCAGGGGCACCGGGGAGCTGTTTTTT.

This clone counts as medium-sized (0.01 to 0.1%). The chain joins TRBV4-2 to TRBJ2-7; the D is unclear. Germline CDR1 reads LGHNA; CDR2 reads YNFKEQ. CDR3 length: 16 residues. The V gene lost 3 bases and the J gene lost 2 bases, with 17 bases spanning the gap. The CDR3 loop is CASSHAYPESTYEQYF. CDR3 nucleotides: TGTGCCAGCAGCCACGCCTACCCGGAGTCCACCTACGAGCAGTACTTC.

This clone was observed a single time. J is TRBJ1-6 and V is TRBV6-6, with 8 bases that match TRBD1. Germline V gives CDR1 MNHNY, CDR2 SVGAGI (reference sequence). The ends lost 6 bases at V and 9 bases at J; junction bases unmatched: 10. This CDR3 comprises 15 residues. Written as DNA, the CDR3 is TGTGCCAGCAGCCTTAGGGGACAGGAGGCTTCACCCCTCCACTTT. Amino acids: CASSLRGQEASPLHF.

The chain is built from TRBV7-9 and TRBJ2-3, with D maybe TRBD2 (5 bases). The CDR3 is made up of 14 amino acids. V was trimmed by 7 bases and J by 2 bases, leaving 13 bases between them. Germline CDR1 SEHNR, CDR2 FQNEAQ (reference sequence). The CDR3 DNA is TGTGCCAGCACGCTGGAGAGGGCCACAGATACGCAGTATTTT. It translates to CASTLERATDTQYF.

This rearrangement joins TRBV7-9 to TRBJ2-5; D might be TRBD1 (5 bases). Germline lookup yields CDR1 SEHNR and CDR2 FQNEAQ (reference sequence). The ends were cut back, 6 bases at V and 3 bases at J, with 8 bases in the middle. The length of the CDR3 is 12 residues. The CDR3 region is CASSFREETQYF. The CDR3 DNA reads as TGTGCCAGCAGTTTCAGGGAAGAGACCCAGTACTTC.

V gene TRBV30 combines with J gene TRBJ2-5; D may be TRBD2 (5 bases). V lost 3 bases and J 5 bases, leaving 13 bases between the germline ends. In germline, CDR1 is GTSNPN, CDR2 SVGIG (reference sequence). This CDR3 contains 13 residues. CDR3 sequence reads: CAWRWAGWETQYF. Written as DNA, the CDR3 is TGTGCCTGGAGGTGGGCGGGTTGGGAGACCCAGTACTTC. Drawing the rest from reference TRBV30 and TRBJ2-5, the complete variable domain is SQTIHQWPATLVQPVGSPLSLECTVEGTSNPNLYWYRQAAGRGLQLLFYSVGIGQISSEVPQNLSASRPQDRQFILSSKKLLLSDSGFYLCAWRWAGWETQYFGPGTRLLVL.

J is TRBJ1-2 and V is TRBV2, with D possibly matching TRBD1 (6 bases). This CDR3 is built from 14 residues. Germline-derived CDR1 and CDR2 are SNHLY and FYNNEI. The V end was cut by 11 bases, the J end by 0 bases, with 16 bases between. In nucleotides, the CDR3 is TGTGCCCCCCCCCGGGCAGGGGCTAACTATGGCTACACCTTC. It yields the protein CAPPRAGANYGYTF.

This chain's CDR3 is CASSWTGNTEAFF. Written as DNA, the CDR3 is TGTGCCAGCAGCTGGACAGGAAACACTGAAGCTTTCTTT. The chain couples TRBV6-6 to TRBJ1-1; 7 nucleotides line up with TRBD1. This CDR3 comprises 13 residues. Trimming at V came to 6 bases and at J to 2 bases, leaving 3 bases not matched to a gene. Germline CDR1 is MNHNY and CDR2 is SVGAGI (reference sequence).

This chain uses TRBV19 with TRBJ1-1, with D unclear. V lost 5 bases and J 1 base, leaving 8 bases between the germline ends. There are 13 residues in the CDR3. CDR1 is LNHDA, CDR2 SQIVND, per germline (reference sequence). CDR3 bases: TGTGCCAGTAGTCCGACACAGAACACTGAAGCTTTCTTT. Encoded protein: CASSPTQNTEAFF.

This rearrangement joins TRBV2 to TRBJ1-2; D is ambiguous. Between the trimmed V and J ends, which lost 3 bases and 6 bases, there was a span of 8 bases. This CDR3 is 12 amino acids long. Germline assignment: CDR1 SNHLY and CDR2 FYNNEI. Written as DNA, the CDR3 is TGTGCCAGCAGTGAGTCGGGAGATGGCTACACCTTC. This codes for CASSESGDGYTF.

V usage is TRBV7-9 and J usage is TRBJ2-4; 7 nucleotides match TRBD1. The CDR3 extends over 14 amino acids. V lost 5 bases to trimming and J lost 6 bases; unmatched junction nucleotides: 7. Germline V CDR1 and CDR2: SEHNR, FQNEAQ (reference sequence). The CDR3 protein is CASSEPRDRNIQYF. The CDR3 DNA reads as TGTGCCAGCAGCGAGCCAAGGGACAGAAACATTCAGTACTTC.

The V call is TRBV7-9, the J call TRBJ2-1; D may be TRBD2 (5 bases). In germline, CDR1 is SEHNR, CDR2 FQNEAQ (reference sequence). Deletions cut 7 bases from V and 5 bases from J, with 12 bases between. The CDR3 is 13 residues long. The CDR3 DNA reads as TGTGCCAGCAAAGACGGGATCAACAATGAGCAGTTCTTC. It encodes CASKDGINNEQFF.

The chain is built from TRBV5-5 and TRBJ1-5; 11 bases fit TRBD1. CDR3 size: 15 residues. The V segment lost 4 bases and the J segment 3 bases; nucleotides outside the gene matches: 3. CDR1 and CDR2 from the germline V gene are SGHKS and YYEKEE (reference sequence). CDR3 loop: CASSRTGGPNQPQHF. The DNA for the CDR3 is TGTGCCAGCAGCCGGACAGGGGGCCCCAATCAGCCCCAGCATTTT.

V gene TRBV20-1 combines with J gene TRBJ2-5, with 9 bases that match TRBD2. CDR1 is DFQATT, CDR2 SNEGSKA, per germline (reference sequence). With V trimmed by 3 bases and J by 2 bases, 7 bases remained unmatched. This CDR3 is 15 amino acids long. The CDR3 loop is CSASLLAGSQETQYF. The CDR3 DNA reads as TGCAGTGCTAGTTTGCTAGCGGGGTCACAAGAGACCCAGTACTTC.

The chain carries TRBV5-1 and TRBJ2-3, with 9 positions matching TRBD2. The CDR3 is 15 amino acids. Germline V gene lookup returns CDR1 SGHRS and CDR2 YFSETQ. V lost 3 bases to trimming and J lost 1 base; unmatched junction nucleotides: 3. The CDR3 DNA reads TGCGCCAGCAGCTACCAGCGGGGGGGCACAGATACGCAGTATTTT. This sequence encodes CASSYQRGGTDTQYF.

As for this clone: An end of the junction differs from the germline gene, which may be a read error. The chain is built from TRBV7-9 and TRBJ1-4; perhaps TRBD1 as D (6 bases). Germline V gives CDR1 SEHNR, CDR2 FQNEAQ (reference sequence). The CDR3 has 13 amino acids. The CDR3 loop reads CASRPGATDKRLF. The CDR3 nucleotides read TGTGCCAGCAGACCAGGGGCCACTGACAAAAGGCTGTTT.

The J gene is TRBJ1-5, the V gene TRBV27; weak D call: TRBD1 (5 bases). Trimming removed 2 bases from V and 6 bases from J, with 11 bases in between. Per germline, CDR1 MNHEY and CDR2 SMNVEV (reference sequence). This CDR3 comprises 14 residues. DNA of the CDR3: TGTGCCAGCAGTTTAGGGCAGGGTGGTCAGCCCCAGCATTTT. It specifies CASSLGQGGQPQHF.

The rearrangement joins TRBV9 to TRBJ1-4, with 7 positions matching TRBD1. This CDR3 spans 14 amino acids. Germline lookup yields CDR1 SGDLS and CDR2 YYNGEE. With 3 bases clipped from V and 8 bases from J, the junction kept 7 bases outside the gene matches. CDR3 sequence reads: CASSATGLEEKLFF. CDR3 sequence (DNA): TGTGCCAGCAGCGCGACAGGGCTGGAGGAAAAACTGTTTTTT.

The chain couples TRBV6-5 to TRBJ1-5, with D maybe TRBD1 (6 bases). CDR3 length: 14 amino acids. CDR1 is MNHEY, CDR2 SVGAGI, per germline. Trimming left V 5 bases short and J 3 bases short, with 11 bases between. CDR3: CASSTTGLNQPQHF. The CDR3 coding sequence is TGTGCCAGCAGTACAACAGGGCTCAATCAGCCCCAGCATTTT.

The chain is built from TRBV5-8 and TRBJ2-6; D not certain. CDR3 length equals 14 residues. Per germline, CDR1 SGHTS and CDR2 YDEGEE. V lost 5 bases, J lost 1 base, and 7 bases lay in between. Here the CDR3 DNA reads TGTGCCAGCAGTAGAATATCTGGGGCCAACGTCCTGACTTTC. This translates into CASSRISGANVLTF.

A few counts support this clone. The chain is built from TRBV5-4 and TRBJ2-2, with 9 bases aligning to TRBD1. Per the germline V gene, CDR1 is SGHNT and CDR2 is YYREEE (reference sequence). The CDR3 sequence is 16 residues long. V lost 0 bases, J lost 0 bases, and 0 bases stayed unmatched. CDR3 nucleotide sequence: TGTGCCAGCAGCTTGGGGGACAGGGCGAACACCGGGGAGCTGTTTTTT. This codes for CASSLGDRANTGELFF.

CDR3 sequence: CASRLQTTGELFF. For the CDR3, the DNA is TGTGCCAGCAGATTACAGACCACCGGGGAGCTGTTTTTT. The gene calls are TRBV5-4 and TRBJ2-2, with unresolved D. Looked up from germline, CDR1 is SGHNT and CDR2 is YYREEE (reference sequence). The CDR3 sequence is 13 residues long. Trimming pared 5 bases from V and 4 bases from J, leaving 9 bases between.

The DNA for the CDR3 is TGCAGCGTTGCCGGGGTAGGGGAGACCCAGTACTTC. It specifies CSVAGVGETQYF. This chain links TRBV29-1 with TRBJ2-5; perhaps TRBD2 as D (5 bases). There are 12 residues in the CDR3. Trimming pared 4 bases from V and 5 bases from J, leaving 11 bases between. Germline CDR1 reads SQVTM; CDR2 reads ANQGSEA.

This chain connects TRBV20-1 to TRBJ1-3; D is uncertain. The V end was cut by 3 bases, the J end by 3 bases, with 6 bases between. The CDR3 sequence is 12 residues long. Germline lookup yields CDR1 DFQATT and CDR2 SNEGSKA (reference sequence). Here the CDR3 DNA reads TGCAGTGCTAGTGGGAGTGGAAACACCATATATTTT. Amino acid sequence: CSASGSGNTIYF.

This chain links TRBV5-6 with TRBJ2-7, with unresolved D. The CDR3 length is 12 residues. Germline V gene sequence: CDR1 SGHDT, CDR2 YYEEEE. Between the trimmed V and J ends, which lost 4 bases and 3 bases, there was a span of 8 bases. CDR3 sequence: CASSAQYYEQYF. The DNA for the CDR3 is TGTGCCAGCAGCGCTCAGTACTACGAGCAGTACTTC.

This chain joins TRBV9 and TRBJ1-2; D not certain. The CDR3 has 15 amino acids. Trimming took off 0 bases at V and 1 base at J, with 10 bases between the two ends. Germline values: CDR1 SGDLS, CDR2 YYNGEE. Written as DNA, the CDR3 is TGTGCCAGCAGCGTAGACAGCGGATTTAACTATGGCTACACCTTC. As protein: CASSVDSGFNYGYTF.

This clone was seen once. The J gene is TRBJ1-1, the V gene TRBV12-3 or TRBV12-4; 7 nucleotides line up with TRBD1. This CDR3 comprises 13 residues. Trimming at V came to 7 bases and at J to 3 bases, leaving 5 bases not matched to a gene. CDR3 DNA: TGTGCCAGCAAGGGACAGACTTACACTGAAGCTTTCTTT. Translated, it gives CASKGQTYTEAFF.

The chain has TRBV25-1 and TRBJ2-5; 9 bases line up with TRBD1. CDR3 size: 15 residues. Germline V lookup: CDR1 MGHDK, CDR2 SYGVNS. The junction had 5 bases not matched to a gene; V was cut back by 4 bases and J by 2 bases. CDR3 sequence (DNA): TGTGCCAGCAGTGCGTACAGGGGGCTACAAGAGACCCAGTACTTC. Protein product: CASSAYRGLQETQYF.

The chain is built from TRBV5-1 and TRBJ2-5; no clear D gene. Trimming stripped 2 bases from V and 5 bases from J, with 10 bases between. The CDR3 length is 13 residues. The germline V gene has CDR1 SGHRS and CDR2 YFSETQ. The CDR3 protein is CASSFAYPETQYF. CDR3 sequence (DNA): TGCGCCAGCAGCTTTGCCTACCCGGAGACCCAGTACTTC.